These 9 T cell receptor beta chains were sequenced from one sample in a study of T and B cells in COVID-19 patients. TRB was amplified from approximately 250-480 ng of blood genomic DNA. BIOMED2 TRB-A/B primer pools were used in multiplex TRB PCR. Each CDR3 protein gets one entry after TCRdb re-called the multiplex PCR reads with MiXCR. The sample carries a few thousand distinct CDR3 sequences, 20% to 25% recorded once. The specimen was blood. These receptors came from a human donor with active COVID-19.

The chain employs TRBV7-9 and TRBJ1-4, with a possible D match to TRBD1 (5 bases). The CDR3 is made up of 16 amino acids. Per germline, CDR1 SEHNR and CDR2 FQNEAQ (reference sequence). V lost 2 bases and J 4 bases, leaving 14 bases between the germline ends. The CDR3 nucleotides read TGTGCCAGCAGCTTACAGGGATGGGGGAATAATGAAAAACTGTTTTTT. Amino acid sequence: CASSLQGWGNNEKLFF.

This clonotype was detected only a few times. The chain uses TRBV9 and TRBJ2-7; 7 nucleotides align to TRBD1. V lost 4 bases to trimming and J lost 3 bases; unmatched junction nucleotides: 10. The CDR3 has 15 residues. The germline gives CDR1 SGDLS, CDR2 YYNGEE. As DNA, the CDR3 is TGTGCCAGCAGCAAAACCGGGACAGAATTCTACGAGCAGTACTTC. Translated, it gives CASSKTGTEFYEQYF.

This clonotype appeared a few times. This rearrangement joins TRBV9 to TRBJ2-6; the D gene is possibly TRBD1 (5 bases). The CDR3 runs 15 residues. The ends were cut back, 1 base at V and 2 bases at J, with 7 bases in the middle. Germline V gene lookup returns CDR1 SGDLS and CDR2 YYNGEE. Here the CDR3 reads CASSVQTAGANVLTF. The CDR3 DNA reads TGTGCCAGCAGCGTACAGACAGCTGGGGCCAACGTCCTGACTTTC.

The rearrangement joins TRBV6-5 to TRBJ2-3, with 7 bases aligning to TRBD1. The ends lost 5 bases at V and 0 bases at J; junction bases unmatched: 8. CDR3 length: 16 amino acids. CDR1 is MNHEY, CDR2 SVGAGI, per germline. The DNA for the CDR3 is TGTGCCAGCAGTCACGGGACAGAAACTAGCACAGATACGCAGTATTTT. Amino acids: CASSHGTETSTDTQYF.

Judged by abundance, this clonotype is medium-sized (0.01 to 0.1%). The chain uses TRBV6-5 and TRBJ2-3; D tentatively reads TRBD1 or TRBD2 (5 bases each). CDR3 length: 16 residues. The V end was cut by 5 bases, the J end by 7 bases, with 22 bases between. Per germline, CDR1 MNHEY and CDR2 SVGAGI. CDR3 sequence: CASSPGDVGVTNTQYF. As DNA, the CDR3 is TGTGCCAGCAGTCCCGGGGACGTCGGCGTAACAAATACGCAGTATTTT.

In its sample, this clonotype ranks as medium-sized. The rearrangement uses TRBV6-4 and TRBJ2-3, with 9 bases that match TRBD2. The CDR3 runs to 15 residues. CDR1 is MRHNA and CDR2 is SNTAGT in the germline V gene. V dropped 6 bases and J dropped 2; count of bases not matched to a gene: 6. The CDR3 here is CASRSAGGDTDTQYF. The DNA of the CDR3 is TGTGCCAGCAGATCAGCGGGAGGTGACACAGATACGCAGTATTTT.

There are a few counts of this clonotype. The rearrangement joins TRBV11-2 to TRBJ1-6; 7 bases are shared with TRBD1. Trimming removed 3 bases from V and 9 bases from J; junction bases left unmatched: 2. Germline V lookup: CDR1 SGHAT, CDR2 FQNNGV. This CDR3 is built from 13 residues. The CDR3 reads CASSLTGSSPLHF. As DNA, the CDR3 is TGTGCCAGCAGCTTGACAGGGAGTTCACCCCTCCACTTT.

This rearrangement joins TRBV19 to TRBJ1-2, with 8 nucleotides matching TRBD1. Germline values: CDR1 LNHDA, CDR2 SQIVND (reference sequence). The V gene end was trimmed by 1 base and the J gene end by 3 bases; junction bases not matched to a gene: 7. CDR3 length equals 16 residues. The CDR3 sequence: CASSIGAGGSDYGYTF. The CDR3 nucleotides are TGTGCCAGTAGTATAGGGGCAGGGGGCTCGGACTATGGCTACACCTTC.

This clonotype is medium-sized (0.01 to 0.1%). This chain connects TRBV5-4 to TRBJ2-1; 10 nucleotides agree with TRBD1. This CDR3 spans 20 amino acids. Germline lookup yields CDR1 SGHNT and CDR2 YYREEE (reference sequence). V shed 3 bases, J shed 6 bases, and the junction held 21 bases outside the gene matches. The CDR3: CASSYGTGVNTVANSNEQFF. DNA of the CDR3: TGTGCCAGCAGCTACGGGACAGGGGTTAACACAGTAGCCAACTCCAATGAGCAGTTCTTC.